These T cell receptor beta chains were read from a single sample in a study of regulatory T cells in long-lasting Graves disease. A single record per CDR3 protein comes from TCRdb applying MiXCR to the multiplex PCR reads. The data show roughly 320,000 distinct CDR3 sequences, with 16% seen just once and roughly 29% held by the top ten. These data were also filed under a second study, of T cells in Graves' hyperthyroidism and ophthalmopathy.

Here the sequenced sample was peripheral blood mononuclear cells (PBMCs), taken at new diagnosis, from a patient treated with antithyroid drugs. The receptors stem from a man in his forties or fifties with Graves disease. Both conserved end residues are part of each CDR3. The D gene is left open where the match is weak. Clone sizes are given selectively: once, few, many, or a class where the clone is expanded.

TRBV4-3,NA,TRBJ2-1,TRBD1,CASSSYRGVDEQFF,TGCGCCAGCAGCTCGTACAGGGGAGTGGATGAGCAGTTCTTC
TRBV7-6,many,TRBJ1-5,NA,CASSPTDGRRQPQHF,TGTGCCAGCAGCCCGACGGACGGTAGACGTCAGCCCCAGCATTTT
TRBV12-5,few,TRBJ1-5,TRBD1,CASGLVGTGLQPQHF,TGTGCTAGTGGTTTGGTTGGGACAGGGCTTCAGCCCCAGCATTTT
TRBV7-3,NA,TRBJ1-1,NA,CASSEQGWTEAFF,TGTGCCAGCAGCGAGCAGGGGTGGACTGAAGCTTTCTTT
TRBV12-3/TRBV12-4,many,TRBJ2-3,TRBD2,CASSPGLARHTQYF,TGTGCCAGCAGTCCCGGACTAGCGAGGCATACGCAGTATTTT
TRBV6-2/TRBV6-3,few,TRBJ2-1,TRBD1,CASRKPPGQGYNEQFF,TGTGCCAGCAGGAAACCCCCGGGACAGGGCTACAATGAGCAGTTCTTC
TRBV19,many,TRBJ2-5,NA,CASSTKETQYF,TGTGCCAGTAGTACAAAAGAGACCCAGTACTTC
TRBV2,NA,TRBJ1-2,NA,CASSEGASNYGYTF,TGTGCCAGCAGTGAAGGGGCCTCTAACTATGGCTACACCTTC
TRBV6-1,few,TRBJ2-7,NA,CASSDRQDYEQYF,TGTGCCAGCAGTGATCGACAGGACTACGAGCAGTACTTC
TRBV6-5,many,TRBJ1-2,NA,CASSYSQANYGYTF,TGTGCCAGCAGTTACTCCCAAGCTAACTATGGCTACACCTTC
TRBV5-1,many,TRBJ1-1,NA,CASSLAGQLNTEAFF,TGCGCCAGCAGCTTGGCCGGACAGCTGAACACTGAAGCTTTCTTT
TRBV5-1,few,TRBJ2-2,TRBD1,CASSPRTGQDTGELFF,TGCGCCAGCAGCCCGAGGACAGGGCAGGACACCGGGGAGCTGTTTTTT
TRBV20-1,many,TRBJ2-1,TRBD2,CSAVLAGGYNEQFF,TGCAGTGCAGTACTAGCGGGGGGTTACAATGAGCAGTTCTTC
TRBV18,many,TRBJ2-3,NA,CASSYTDTQYF,TGTGCCAGCAGTTACACAGATACGCAGTATTTT
TRBV11-3,NA,TRBJ1-6,NA,CASSPRGGSNSPLHF,TGTGCCAGCAGCCCCCGAGGGGGGTCCAATTCACCCCTCCACTTT
TRBV10-1,NA,TRBJ2-3,NA,CASSSQRADTQYF,TGCGCCAGCAGTTCCCAGAGGGCAGATACGCAGTATTTT
TRBV18,few,TRBJ2-7,TRBD1,CASSPPYRGQEQYF,TGTGCCAGCTCACCACCTTACAGGGGGCAGGAGCAGTACTTC
TRBV29-1,NA,TRBJ2-3,NA,CSVTNQGTDTQYF,TGCAGCGTTACTAATCAAGGCACAGATACGCAGTATTTT
TRBV12-3/TRBV12-4,NA,TRBJ2-1,TRBD2,CASSLALRGLAGGNEQFF,TGTGCCAGCAGTTTAGCGCTCAGGGGACTAGCGGGGGGCAATGAGCAGTTCTTC
TRBV28,many,TRBJ2-5,NA,CASRGWGRGGFGETQYF,TGTGCCAGCAGAGGATGGGGTAGGGGTGGATTTGGGGAGACCCAGTACTTC
TRBV12-3/TRBV12-4,NA,TRBJ2-2,NA,CASSYSATGELFF,TGTGCCAGCAGTTATTCGGCCACCGGGGAGCTGTTTTTT
TRBV4-2,NA,TRBJ2-3,NA,CASSQVGISTDTQYF,TGTGCCAGCAGCCAAGTCGGGATATCCACAGATACGCAGTATTTT
TRBV11-2,few,TRBJ2-5,TRBD1,CASSPTDRGLRQETQYF,TGTGCCAGCAGCCCCACGGACAGGGGATTACGCCAAGAGACCCAGTACTTC